This TCR beta chain was recovered during a study of T cell responses to AZD1222 COVID-19 vaccine. Clones were sequenced by immunoSEQ multiplex PCR, and TCRdb holds only the in-frame ones, with some missing. There are about 96,000 clones in the sample; 85% to 90% occur only once, and under 30% lies in the top ten. Looked up from germline, CDR1 is MNHEY and CDR2 is SVGEGT. The CDR3 contains 14 residues. V was trimmed by 5 bases and J by 2 bases, leaving 12 bases between them. Findings and caveats of the study: As reported, nearly half of all spike-specific TCRs target variant regions that are unmutated.

On this clone: Its antigen remains unknown.

The V call is TRBV6-2 or TRBV6-3, the J call TRBJ2-5; D is undetermined. The specimen was peripheral blood, collected on day 0 of AZD1222 vaccination. The source of this sequence is an adult in good health. The CDR3 here is CASSTPIGQETQYF. Here the CDR3 DNA reads TGTGCCAGCAGTACCCCCATCGGGCAAGAGACCCAGTACTTC.